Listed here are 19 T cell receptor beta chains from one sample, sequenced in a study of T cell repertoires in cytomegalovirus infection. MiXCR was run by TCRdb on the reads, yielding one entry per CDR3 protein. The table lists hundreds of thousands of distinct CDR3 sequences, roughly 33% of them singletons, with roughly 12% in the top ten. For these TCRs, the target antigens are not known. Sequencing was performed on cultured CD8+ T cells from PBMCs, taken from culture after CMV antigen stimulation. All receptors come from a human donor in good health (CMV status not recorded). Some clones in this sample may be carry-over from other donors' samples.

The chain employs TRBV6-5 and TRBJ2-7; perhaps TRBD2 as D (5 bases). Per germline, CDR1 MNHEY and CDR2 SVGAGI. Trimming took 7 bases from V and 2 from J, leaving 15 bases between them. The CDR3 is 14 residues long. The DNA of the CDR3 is TGTGCCAGCACCCCCTCTCGAGGGCCCTACGAGCAGTACGTC. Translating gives CASTPSRGPYEQYV.

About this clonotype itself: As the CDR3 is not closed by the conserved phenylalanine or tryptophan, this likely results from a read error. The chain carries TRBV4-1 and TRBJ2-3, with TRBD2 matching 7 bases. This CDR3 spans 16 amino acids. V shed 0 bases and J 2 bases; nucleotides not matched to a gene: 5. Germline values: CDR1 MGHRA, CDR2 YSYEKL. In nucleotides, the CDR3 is TGCGCCAGCAGCCAAGACGGGCTAGCGGACACAGATACGCAGTATTCT. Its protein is CASSQDGLADTDTQYS.

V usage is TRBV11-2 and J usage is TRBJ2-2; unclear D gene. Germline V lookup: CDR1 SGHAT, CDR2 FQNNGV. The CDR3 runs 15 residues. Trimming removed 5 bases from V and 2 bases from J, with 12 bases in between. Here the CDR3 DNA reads TGTGCCAGCAGCCGTTTACTTTTTAACACCGGGGAGCTGTTTTTT. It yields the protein CASSRLLFNTGELFF.

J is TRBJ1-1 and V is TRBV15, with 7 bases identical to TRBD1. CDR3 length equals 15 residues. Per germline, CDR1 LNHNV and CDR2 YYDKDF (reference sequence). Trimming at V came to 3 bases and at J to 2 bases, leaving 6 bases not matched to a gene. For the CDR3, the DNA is TGTGCCACCAGCAGGACCAGGGGGGCAAACACTGAAGCTTTCTTT. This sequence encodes CATSRTRGANTEAFF. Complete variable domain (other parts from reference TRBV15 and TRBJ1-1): DAMVIQNPRYQVTQFGKPVTLSCSQTLNHNVMYWYQQKSSQAPKLLFHYYDKDFNNEADTPDNFQSRRPNTSFCFLDIRSPGLGDTAMYLCATSRTRGANTEAFFGQGTRLTVV.

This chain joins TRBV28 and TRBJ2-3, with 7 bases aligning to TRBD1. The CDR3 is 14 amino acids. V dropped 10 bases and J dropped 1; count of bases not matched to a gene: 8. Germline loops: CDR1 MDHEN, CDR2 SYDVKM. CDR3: CANNLGGGTDTQYF. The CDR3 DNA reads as TGTGCCAACAATCTAGGGGGCGGCACAGATACGCAGTATTTT.

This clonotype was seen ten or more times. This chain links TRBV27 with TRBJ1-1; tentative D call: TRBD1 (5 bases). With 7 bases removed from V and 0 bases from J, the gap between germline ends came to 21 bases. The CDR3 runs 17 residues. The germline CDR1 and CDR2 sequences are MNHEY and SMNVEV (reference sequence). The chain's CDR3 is CASNPQGAPLVNTEAFF. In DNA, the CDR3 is TGTGCCAGCAATCCCCAGGGAGCCCCGCTTGTGAACACTGAAGCTTTCTTT.

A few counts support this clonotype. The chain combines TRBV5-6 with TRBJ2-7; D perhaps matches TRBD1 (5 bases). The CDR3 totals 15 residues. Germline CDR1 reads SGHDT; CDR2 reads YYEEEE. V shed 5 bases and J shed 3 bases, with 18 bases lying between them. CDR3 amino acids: CASSYTGAFLYEQYV. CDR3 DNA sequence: TGTGCCAGCAGTTATACAGGTGCGTTTCTCTACGAGCAGTACGTC.

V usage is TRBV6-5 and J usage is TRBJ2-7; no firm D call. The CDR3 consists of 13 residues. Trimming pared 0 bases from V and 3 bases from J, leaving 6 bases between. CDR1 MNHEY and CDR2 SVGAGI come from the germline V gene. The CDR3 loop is CASSYSDYYEQYF. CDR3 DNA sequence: TGTGCCAGCAGTTACTCAGATTACTACGAGCAGTACTTC.

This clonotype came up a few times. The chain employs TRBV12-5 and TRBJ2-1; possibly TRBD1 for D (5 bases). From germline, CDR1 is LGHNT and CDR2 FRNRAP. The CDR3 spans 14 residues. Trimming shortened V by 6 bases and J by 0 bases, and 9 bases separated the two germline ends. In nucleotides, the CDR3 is TGTGCTAGTGGCCAGGGCGGCTCCTACAATGAGCAGTTCTTC. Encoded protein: CASGQGGSYNEQFF.

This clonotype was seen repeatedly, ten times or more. CDR3 sequence reads: CASSLGDISTDTQYF. The CDR3 DNA reads as TGTGCCAGCAGCTTAGGGGACATTAGCACAGATACGCAGTATTTT. The V call is TRBV7-9, the J call TRBJ2-3; a possible D gene is TRBD1 (6 bases). The CDR3 is 15 residues long. Trimming took 1 base from V and 0 from J, leaving 8 bases between them. Germline V gene lookup returns CDR1 SEHNR and CDR2 FQNEAQ (reference sequence).

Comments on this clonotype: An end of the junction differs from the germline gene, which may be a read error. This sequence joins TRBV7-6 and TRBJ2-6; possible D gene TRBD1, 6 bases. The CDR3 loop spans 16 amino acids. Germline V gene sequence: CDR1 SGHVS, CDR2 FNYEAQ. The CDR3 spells CVSSSDSFSGANVLTF. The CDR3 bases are TGTGTCAGCAGCTCGGACAGTTTCTCTGGGGCCAACGTCCTGACTTTC.

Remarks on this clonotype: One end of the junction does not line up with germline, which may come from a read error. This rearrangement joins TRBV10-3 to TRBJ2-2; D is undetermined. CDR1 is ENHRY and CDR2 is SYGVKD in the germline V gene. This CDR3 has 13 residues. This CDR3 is CAITTQNTEELFF. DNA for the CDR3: TGTGCCATCACTACGCAGAACACCGAGGAGCTGTTTTTT.

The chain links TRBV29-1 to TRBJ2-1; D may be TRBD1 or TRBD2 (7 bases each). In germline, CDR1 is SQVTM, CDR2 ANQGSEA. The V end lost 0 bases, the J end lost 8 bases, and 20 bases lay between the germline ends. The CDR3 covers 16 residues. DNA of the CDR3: TGCAGCGTTGAAGATCGAGGGAGGGGGCGCTGGGATGAGCAGTTCTTC. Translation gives CSVEDRGRGRWDEQFF.

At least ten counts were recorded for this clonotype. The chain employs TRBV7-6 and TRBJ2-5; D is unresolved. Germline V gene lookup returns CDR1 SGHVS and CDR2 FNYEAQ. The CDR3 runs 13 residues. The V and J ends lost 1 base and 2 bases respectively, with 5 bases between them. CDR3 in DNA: TGTGCCAGCAGCTTAGACGGGCAAGAGACCCAGTACTTC. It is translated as CASSLDGQETQYF.

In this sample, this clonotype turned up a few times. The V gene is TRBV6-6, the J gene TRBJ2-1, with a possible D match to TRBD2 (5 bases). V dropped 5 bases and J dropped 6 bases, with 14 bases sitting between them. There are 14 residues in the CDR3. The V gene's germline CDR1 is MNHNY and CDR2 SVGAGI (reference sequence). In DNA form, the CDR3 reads TGTGCCAGCAGTCCGGACTGGAGCTCCAATGAGCAGTTCTTC. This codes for CASSPDWSSNEQFF.

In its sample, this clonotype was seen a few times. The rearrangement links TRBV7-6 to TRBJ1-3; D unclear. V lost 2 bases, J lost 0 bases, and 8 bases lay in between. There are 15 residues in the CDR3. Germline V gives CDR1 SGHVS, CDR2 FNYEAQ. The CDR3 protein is CASSLMVNSGNTIYF. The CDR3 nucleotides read TGTGCCAGCAGCTTAATGGTCAACTCTGGAAACACCATATATTTT.

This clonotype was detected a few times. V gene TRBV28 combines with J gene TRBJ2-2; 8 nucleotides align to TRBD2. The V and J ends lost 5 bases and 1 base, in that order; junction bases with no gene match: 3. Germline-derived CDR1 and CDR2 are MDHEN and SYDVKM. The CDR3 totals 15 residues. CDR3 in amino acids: CASSTLAENTGELFF. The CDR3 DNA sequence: TGTGCCAGCAGTACACTAGCGGAGAACACCGGGGAGCTGTTTTTT.

The CDR3 DNA reads TGTGCCAGCAGTTACTACAGGGGGCCCAACACTGAAGCTTTCTTT. This sequence encodes CASSYYRGPNTEAFF. This chain joins TRBV6-8 and TRBJ1-1; 9 bases line up with TRBD1. CDR1 is MNHGY, CDR2 SAAAGT, per germline. The V segment lost 1 base and the J segment 2 bases; nucleotides outside the gene matches: 2. This CDR3 has 15 residues.

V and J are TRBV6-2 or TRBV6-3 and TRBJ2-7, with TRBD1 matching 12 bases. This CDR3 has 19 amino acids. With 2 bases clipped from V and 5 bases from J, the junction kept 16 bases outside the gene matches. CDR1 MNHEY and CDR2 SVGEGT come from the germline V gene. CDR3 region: CASSYPSCRDRGPLNEQYV. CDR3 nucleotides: TGTGCCAGCAGTTACCCCTCCTGCCGGGACAGGGGGCCTCTAAACGAGCAGTACGTC.